This passage covers 22 T cell receptor beta chains from one sample sequenced in a study of T cells after somatic rescue of genetic block. The method was immunoSEQ multiplex PCR; TCRdb's version includes in-frame clones alone and lacks a portion of them. Here the sample spans about 110,000 clones, around nine tenths being singletons. The specimen sequenced was peripheral blood mononuclear cells (PBMCs). Source of these receptors: a woman under 30.

This chain joins TRBV7-6 and TRBJ2-5, with D possibly TRBD2 on 6 matching bases. CDR3 length: 14 amino acids. CDR1 and CDR2 from the germline V gene are SGHVS and FNYEAQ. Trimming pared 5 bases from V and 2 bases from J, leaving 12 bases between. CDR3 bases: TGTGCCAGCAGCAGCGACGGGGGACAAGAGACCCAGTACTTC. Translation gives CASSSDGGQETQYF.

This chain uses TRBV2 with TRBJ2-7, with D unresolved. The V gene lost 3 bases and the J gene lost 2 bases, with 11 bases spanning the gap. Per germline, CDR1 SNHLY and CDR2 FYNNEI. The CDR3 consists of 14 residues. The CDR3 region is CASSDSLPPYEQYF. In nucleotides, the CDR3 is TGTGCCAGCAGTGATAGTTTACCCCCCTACGAGCAGTACTTC. The full variable domain, its missing parts supplied by reference TRBV2 and TRBJ2-7, is EPEVTQTPSHQVTQMGQEVILRCVPISNHLYFYWYRQILGQKVEFLVSFYNNEISEKSEIFDDQFSVERPDGSNFTLKIRSTKLEDSAMYFCASSDSLPPYEQYFGPGTRLTVT.

This clone was detected only once. The V gene is TRBV5-1, the J gene TRBJ2-7; TRBD1 matches 9 bases. V shed 3 bases and J 3 bases; nucleotides not matched to a gene: 4. Germline V gene sequence: CDR1 SGHRS, CDR2 YFSETQ. The CDR3 is 14 residues long. The CDR3 nucleotides are TGCGCCAGCAGCTCACAGGGGGCAGGCTACGAGCAGTACTTC. Protein: CASSSQGAGYEQYF.

This clone was detected once. The chain uses TRBV4-3 and TRBJ2-7; D possibly corresponds to TRBD1 (6 bases). The germline V gene encodes CDR1 LGHNA and CDR2 YSLEER. The CDR3 is 16 amino acids. V was pared by 1 base and J by 2 bases, with 15 bases between. CDR3 in DNA: TGCGCCAGCAGCCAAGGGCTTTCGGACAGCCCCTACGAGCAGTACTTC. Translation gives CASSQGLSDSPYEQYF.

This clone was observed a single time. The chain has TRBV7-2 and TRBJ2-3, with 13 bases aligning to TRBD2. CDR3 length equals 16 residues. CDR1 and CDR2 (germline): SGHTA, FQGNSA. V lost 6 bases and J lost 2; bases outside the gene matches: 5. As DNA, the CDR3 is TGTGCCAGCAGGACTAGCGGGGGGCCCCCCACAGATACGCAGTATTTT. This gives the protein CASRTSGGPPTDTQYF.

The chain carries TRBV5-1 and TRBJ1-6; the D gene is possibly TRBD1 (6 bases). Trimming shortened V by 2 bases and J by 5 bases, and 14 bases separated the two germline ends. Per the germline V gene, CDR1 is SGHRS and CDR2 is YFSETQ. This CDR3 is 16 amino acids long. The CDR3 DNA follows: TGCGCCAGCAGCTTCTACAGGGATGGACATAATTCACCCCTCCACTTT. Translation gives CASSFYRDGHNSPLHF.

This chain joins TRBV5-1 and TRBJ1-2; the D is unclear. V lost 0 bases to trimming and J lost 7 bases, with 19 bases between them. Germline loops: CDR1 SGHRS, CDR2 YFSETQ. This CDR3 comprises 16 residues. DNA of the CDR3: TGCGCCAGCAGCTTGGTCGGTCTCGAGGGAGCCGGTGGCTACACCTTC. Encoded protein: CASSLVGLEGAGGYTF.

This clone occurred a few times. The V gene is TRBV18, the J gene TRBJ2-7, with D perhaps TRBD1 (6 bases). The CDR3 sequence is 13 residues long. The ends were cut back, 5 bases at V and 0 bases at J, with 8 bases in the middle. In germline, CDR1 is KGHSH, CDR2 LQKENI. The CDR3 protein is CASSGTPSYEQYF. CDR3 bases: TGTGCCAGCTCAGGGACACCCTCCTACGAGCAGTACTTC. Combining the CDR3 with reference TRBV18 and TRBJ2-7 gives the whole variable domain NAGVMQNPRHLVRRRGQEARLRCSPMKGHSHVYWYRQLPEEGLKFMVYLQKENIIDESGMPKERFSAEFPKEGPSILRIQQVVRGDSAAYFCASSGTPSYEQYFGPGTRLTVT.

This clone was counted between two and nine times. The V call is TRBV18, the J call TRBJ2-3; 11 bases match TRBD1. The V gene's germline CDR1 is KGHSH and CDR2 LQKENI. V shed 0 bases, J shed 1 base, and the junction held 0 bases outside the gene matches. The length of the CDR3 is 16 residues. CDR3 protein: CASSPPGQGGTDTQYF. In DNA form, the CDR3 reads TGTGCCAGCTCACCACCGGGACAGGGGGGCACAGATACGCAGTATTTT. Supplemented by reference TRBV18 and TRBJ2-3, the full variable domain reads NAGVMQNPRHLVRRRGQEARLRCSPMKGHSHVYWYRQLPEEGLKFMVYLQKENIIDESGMPKERFSAEFPKEGPSILRIQQVVRGDSAAYFCASSPPGQGGTDTQYFGPGTRLTVL.

Turning to this clone: In the same sample, other DNA sequences code for this CDR3. V usage is TRBV5-1 and J usage is TRBJ2-5, with D hard to call. CDR1 is SGHRS, CDR2 YFSETQ, per germline. V was clipped by 0 bases and J by 5 bases, with 2 bases between them. This CDR3 has 11 residues. The CDR3 DNA reads as TGCGCCAGCAGCTTGGATGAGACCCAGTACTTC. This gives the protein CASSLDETQYF.

The chain is built from TRBV4-2 and TRBJ2-7, with TRBD1 matching over 8 bases. Germline CDR1 is LGHNA and CDR2 is YNFKEQ. The CDR3 spans 15 residues. After removal of 4 bases from V and 9 bases from J, the junction contained 14 bases not matched to a gene. CDR3 sequence (DNA): TGTGCCAGCAGCCGGACGACGGGGACAGGCACTTTGCAGTACTTC. Translating it yields CASSRTTGTGTLQYF.

The rearrangement links TRBV6-5 to TRBJ2-7; D not certain. CDR3 length equals 16 residues. V was cut by 0 bases and J by 3 bases, with 15 bases left in between. CDR1 is MNHEY, CDR2 SVGAGI, per germline. The CDR3: CASSYSIYPRRYEQYF. As DNA, the CDR3 is TGTGCCAGCAGTTACTCAATATATCCAAGACGCTACGAGCAGTACTTC.

The chain is built from TRBV28 and TRBJ1-1; no clear D. Looked up from germline, CDR1 is MDHEN and CDR2 is SYDVKM. With 5 bases removed from V and 2 bases from J, the gap between germline ends came to 12 bases. The CDR3 loop spans 14 amino acids. CDR3 loop: CASSPGIDNTEAFF. The CDR3 region has the DNA TGTGCCAGCAGTCCCGGGATCGATAACACTGAAGCTTTCTTT.

This chain uses TRBV18 with TRBJ1-5; the D is unclear. This CDR3 contains 13 residues. Germline V lookup: CDR1 KGHSH, CDR2 LQKENI. V shed 2 bases and J shed 3 bases, with 5 bases lying between them. In DNA form, the CDR3 reads TGTGCCAGCTCACCAAAGTCCAATCAGCCCCAGCATTTT. This gives the protein CASSPKSNQPQHF.

V is TRBV10-3 and J is TRBJ2-7; D remains ambiguous. CDR3 size: 14 residues. Germline CDR1 and CDR2: ENHRY and SYGVKD. Trimming stripped 8 bases from V and 2 bases from J, with 16 bases between. The CDR3 DNA reads TGTGCCATCTCCCATTTACGGATACCCTACGAGCAGTACTTC. This encodes CAISHLRIPYEQYF.

The table lists this clone with many counts. J is TRBJ1-6 and V is TRBV9; tentative D call: TRBD1 (6 bases). V was pared by 0 bases and J by 0 bases, with 16 bases between. Germline assignment: CDR1 SGDLS and CDR2 YYNGEE. This CDR3 has 19 amino acids. The CDR3 DNA follows: TGTGCCAGCAGCGTAGGGGGAACAGGGCCGAGCTCCTATAATTCACCCCTCCACTTT. Protein sequence: CASSVGGTGPSSYNSPLHF.

The rearrangement uses TRBV5-1 and TRBJ2-3; D is unresolved. The germline V gene encodes CDR1 SGHRS and CDR2 YFSETQ. The CDR3 loop spans 11 amino acids. V was shortened by 3 bases and J by 5 bases, with 4 bases between the two germline ends. The CDR3 reads CASSSQDTQYF. Here the CDR3 DNA reads TGCGCCAGCAGCTCCCAAGATACGCAGTATTTT.

This chain connects TRBV11-3 to TRBJ2-5; D unclear. This CDR3 region has 15 residues. The germline CDR1 and CDR2 sequences are SGHNT and YENEEA. The V end lost 1 base, the J end lost 1 base, and 10 bases lay between the germline ends. The CDR3 DNA follows: TGTGCCAGCAGCTTAGTAGGTAGCAGCCAAGAGACCCAGTACTTC. Translation: CASSLVGSSQETQYF.

The chain has TRBV5-8 and TRBJ2-7; TRBD2 matches 11 bases. The ends lost 0 bases at V and 0 bases at J; junction bases unmatched: 14. Germline lookup yields CDR1 SGHTS and CDR2 YDEGEE. The CDR3 is made up of 20 amino acids. The CDR3 nucleotides read TGTGCCAGCAGCTTGGTGGCAGGGACCTGGACTAGCGGGTTCTCCTACGAGCAGTACTTC. This sequence encodes CASSLVAGTWTSGFSYEQYF.

The chain has TRBV11-3 and TRBJ1-2; D gene unclear. The CDR3 sequence is 16 residues long. Germline V CDR1 and CDR2: SGHNT, YENEEA. V was cut by 5 bases and J by 2 bases, with 18 bases left in between. CDR3 nucleotide sequence: TGTGCCAGCAGCCTGTTCAGTCCCTTAGAGAACTATGGCTACACCTTC. Translating it yields CASSLFSPLENYGYTF. The full variable domain, its missing parts supplied by reference TRBV11-3 and TRBJ1-2, is EAGVVQSPRYKIIEKKQPVAFWCNPISGHNTLYWYLQNLGQGPELLIRYENEEAVDDSQLPKDRFSAERLKGVDSTLKIQPAELGDSAVYLCASSLFSPLENYGYTFGSGTRLTVV.

V gene TRBV6-5 combines with J gene TRBJ2-7, with D maybe TRBD1 (6 bases). Germline loops: CDR1 MNHEY, CDR2 SVGAGI. The V gene lost 9 bases and the J gene lost 1 base, with 13 bases spanning the gap. This CDR3 comprises 13 residues. The CDR3 sequence is CASASQGSYEQYF. The CDR3 region has the DNA TGTGCCAGTGCCAGCCAGGGGTCCTACGAGCAGTACTTC.

The CDR3 bases are TGTGCCAGCAGTTTTAGCGGGGGAATCCCTACGGAGCAGTACTTC. Its protein is CASSFSGGIPTEQYF. The chain employs TRBV7-9 and TRBJ2-7; TRBD2 matches at 9 bases. Trimming removed 6 bases from V and 7 bases from J; junction bases left unmatched: 13. CDR1 is SEHNR, CDR2 FQNEAQ, per germline (reference sequence). The CDR3 length is 15 residues.